This is a list of T cell receptor beta chains from one sample in a study of OX40 agonist ivuxolimab in advanced cancers. Sequenced by immunoSEQ multiplex PCR; TCRdb stores in-frame clones only, minus some. Among approximately 80,000 clones listed, about 85% were seen once. The starting material was CD4+ or CD8+ T cells sorted from blood, obtained in a trial of the OX40 agonist ivuxolimab. All receptors come from an adult with an advanced solid tumor such as melanoma, head and neck, liver or kidney cancer. Each CDR3 is given with its conserved first and last residue. A D gene is named only where the DNA matches it firmly. The listing skips clone size in some rows; elsewhere it reads once, few, many or a size class.

. TRBJ2-6 . TRBV7-2 CASSPRRVSGANVLTF TGTGCCAGCAGCCCCCGGAGAGTCTCTGGGGCCAACGTCCTGACTTTC
. TRBJ2-5 TRBD2 TRBV29-1 CSVDLAGSKGETQYF TGCAGCGTTGATCTAGCGGGCTCAAAGGGAGAGACCCAGTACTTC
. TRBJ2-7 . TRBV6-6 CASSPSTNPYEQYF TGTGCCAGCAGTCCATCGACCAACCCCTACGAGCAGTACTTC
. TRBJ2-6 . TRBV19 CASSPPGERLSGANVLTF TGTGCCAGTAGCCCTCCTGGGGAAAGGCTATCTGGGGCCAACGTCCTGACTTTC
once TRBJ2-3 . TRBV27 CASSLRSYGADTQYF TGTGCCAGCAGTTTAAGGTCATATGGGGCAGATACGCAGTATTTT
. TRBJ2-1 . TRBV30 CAWSVLLYNEQFF TGTGCCTGGAGTGTATTACTATATAATGAGCAGTTCTTC
. TRBJ2-7 . TRBV5-8 CASSLAGTSYEQYF TGTGCCAGCAGCTTGGCGGGGACCTCCTACGAGCAGTACTTC
. TRBJ2-2 . TRBV4-3 CASSQNEIPNTGELFF TGCGCCAGCAGCCAAAACGAGATACCGAACACCGGGGAGCTGTTTTTT
. TRBJ2-2 TRBD1 TRBV11-3 CASSFGTGNTGELFF TGTGCCAGCAGCTTCGGGACAGGCAACACCGGGGAGCTGTTTTTT
once TRBJ1-1 . TRBV11-3 CASKGVFTEAFF TGTGCCAGCAAGGGGGTGTTCACTGAAGCTTTCTTT
. TRBJ1-1 . TRBV11-1 CASTQGNTEAFF TGTGCCAGCACCCAAGGGAACACTGAAGCTTTCTTT
. TRBJ2-2 . TRBV4-1 CASSQTTQGNTGELFF TGCGCCAGCAGCCAAACAACACAGGGGAACACCGGGGAGCTGTTTTTT
few TRBJ2-1 . TRBV9 CASSVALAVGEQFF TGTGCCAGCAGCGTAGCACTAGCAGTAGGGGAGCAGTTCTTC
. TRBJ2-1 . TRBV10-3 CAISETGLEQFF TGTGCCATCAGTGAAACGGGACTTGAGCAGTTCTTC